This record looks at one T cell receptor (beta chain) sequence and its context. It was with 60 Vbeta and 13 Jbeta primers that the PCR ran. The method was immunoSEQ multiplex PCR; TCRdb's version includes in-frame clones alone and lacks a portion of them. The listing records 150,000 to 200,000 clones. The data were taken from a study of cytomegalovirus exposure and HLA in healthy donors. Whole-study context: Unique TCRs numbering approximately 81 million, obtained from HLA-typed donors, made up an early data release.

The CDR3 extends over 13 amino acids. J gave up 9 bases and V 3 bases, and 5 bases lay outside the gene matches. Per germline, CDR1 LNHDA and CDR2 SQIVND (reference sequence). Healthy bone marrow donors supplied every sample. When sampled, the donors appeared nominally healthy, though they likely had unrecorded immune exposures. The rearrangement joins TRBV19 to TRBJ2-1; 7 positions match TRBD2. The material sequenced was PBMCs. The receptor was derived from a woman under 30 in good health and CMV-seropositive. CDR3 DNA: TGTGCCAGTAGTATGCAAGGGGAGGGTGAGCAGTTCTTC. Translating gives CASSMQGEGEQFF.